This T cell receptor (beta chain) originates from a study of CD4 T cell repertoires in COVID-19. Study conclusions and caveats: In SARS-CoV and/or HKU1 spike cultures, between about 6.5 and 28% of SARS-CoV-2 clonotypes reappeared.

Using immunoSEQ multiplex PCR, the repertoire was profiled, and TCRdb retains in-frame clones only, with some absent. The top ten clones hold about 0.58% of a sample with tens of thousands of clones, about 83% of them seen once. This clone was counted between two and nine times. The antigen is unknown. Looked up from germline, CDR1 is KGHSH and CDR2 is LQKENI. The V and J ends lost 5 bases and 1 base respectively, with 5 bases between them. This CDR3 spans 12 amino acids. The rearrangement joins TRBV18 to TRBJ1-1; D remains unclear. The TCR was taken from a human donor who had COVID-19. Sequenced material: CD4+ T cells from peripheral blood, taken after recovery from COVID-19. The CDR3 here is CASSTSNTEAFF. CDR3 sequence (DNA): TGTGCCAGCTCAACCTCGAACACTGAAGCTTTCTTT.